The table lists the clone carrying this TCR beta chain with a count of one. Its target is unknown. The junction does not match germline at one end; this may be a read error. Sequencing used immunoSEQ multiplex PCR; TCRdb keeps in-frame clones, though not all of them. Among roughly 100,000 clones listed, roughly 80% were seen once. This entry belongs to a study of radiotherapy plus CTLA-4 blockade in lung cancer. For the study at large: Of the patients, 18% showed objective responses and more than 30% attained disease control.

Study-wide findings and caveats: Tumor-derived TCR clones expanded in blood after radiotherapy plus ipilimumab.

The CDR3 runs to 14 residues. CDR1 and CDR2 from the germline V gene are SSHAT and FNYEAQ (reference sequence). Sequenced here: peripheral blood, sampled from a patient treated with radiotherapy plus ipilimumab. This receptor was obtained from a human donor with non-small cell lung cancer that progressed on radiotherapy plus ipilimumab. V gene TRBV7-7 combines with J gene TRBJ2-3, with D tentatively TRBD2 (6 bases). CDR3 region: CASSQEGSTDTQYF. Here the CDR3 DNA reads TGTGCTAGCAGCCAGGAGGGATCCACAGATACGCAGTATTTT. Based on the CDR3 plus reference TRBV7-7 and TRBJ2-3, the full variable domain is GAGVSQSPRYKVTKRGQDVTLRCDPISSHATLYWYQQALGQGPEFLTYFNYEAQPDKSGLPSDRFSAERPEGSISTLTIQRTEQRDSAMYRCASSQEGSTDTQYFGPGTRLTVL.